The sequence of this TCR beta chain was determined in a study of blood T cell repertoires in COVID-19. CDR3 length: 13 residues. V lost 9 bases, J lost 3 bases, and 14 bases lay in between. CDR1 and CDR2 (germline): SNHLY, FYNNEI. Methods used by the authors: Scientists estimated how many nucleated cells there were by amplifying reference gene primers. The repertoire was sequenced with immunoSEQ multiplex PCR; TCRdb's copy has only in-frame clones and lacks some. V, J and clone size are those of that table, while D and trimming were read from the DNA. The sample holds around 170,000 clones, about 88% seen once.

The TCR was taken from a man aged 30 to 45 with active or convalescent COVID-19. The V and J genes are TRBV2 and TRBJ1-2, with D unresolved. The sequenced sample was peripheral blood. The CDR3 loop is CARSLGLDYGYTF. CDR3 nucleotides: TGTGCCAGAAGCTTGGGCTTAGACTATGGCTACACCTTC.